A single sample gave rise to the 27 T cell receptor beta chains below, sequenced in a study of T-cell reconstitution after alpha-beta-depleted transplantation in children. TCRbeta library construction was performed incorporating unique molecular identifiers. From the PCR reads, TCRdb called clonotypes with MiXCR, one entry per CDR3 protein. The sample shows around 400,000 distinct CDR3 sequences, around 20% of them seen only once. Here the sequenced sample was PBMCs from the stem cell graft donor, taken from the stem cell graft. The origin of the receptors is a human donor who donated a stem cell graft to a child with acute myeloid leukemia.

Many counts were recorded for this clonotype. At one boundary the junction diverges from the germline segment, which might be a read error. The chain has TRBV6-5 and TRBJ2-3; 9 bases line up with TRBD2. Germline CDR1 is MNHEY and CDR2 is SVGAGI. The length of the CDR3 is 15 residues. The CDR3, as DNA: TGTGCCAGCAGTTACATTGGGACTAGCAAAGATACGCAGTATTTT. Amino acids: CASSYIGTSKDTQYF.

The gene calls are TRBV9 and TRBJ2-6; D is uncertain. The CDR3 runs 16 residues. V was shortened by 0 bases and J by 0 bases, with 7 bases between the two germline ends. The V gene's germline CDR1 is SGDLS and CDR2 YYNGEE. CDR3 protein: CASSVGHVSGANVLTF. In DNA form, the CDR3 reads TGTGCCAGCAGCGTAGGCCACGTCTCTGGGGCCAACGTCCTGACTTTC.

The gene calls are TRBV12-3 or TRBV12-4 and TRBJ2-2; no clear D gene. The CDR3 loop spans 15 amino acids. Trimming took off 3 bases at V and 2 bases at J, with 10 bases between the two ends. The CDR3 DNA follows: TGTGCCAGCAGTTTTCTAGTAGGTAACACCGGGGAGCTGTTTTTT. It codes for CASSFLVGNTGELFF.

The V call is TRBV28, the J call TRBJ2-1; TRBD2 aligns across 9 bases. The germline CDR1 and CDR2 sequences are MDHEN and SYDVKM. The CDR3 covers 19 residues. After removal of 6 bases from V and 2 bases from J, the junction contained 17 bases not matched to a gene. The CDR3 spells CASSPGWLAGIPTYNEQFF. CDR3 nucleotide sequence: TGTGCCAGCAGCCCAGGTTGGCTAGCGGGGATTCCTACCTACAATGAGCAGTTCTTC.

The chain employs TRBV20-1 and TRBJ2-6; D is undetermined. The CDR3 runs 13 residues. The V end was cut by 3 bases, the J end by 1 base, with 4 bases between. Germline V gives CDR1 DFQATT, CDR2 SNEGSKA (reference sequence). For the CDR3, the DNA is TGCAGTGCTAGTGTTTCTGGGGCCAACGTCCTGACTTTC. This gives the protein CSASVSGANVLTF.

The chain joins TRBV4-1 to TRBJ2-3, with 8 bases aligning to TRBD2. Germline V gene data show CDR1 as MGHRA and CDR2 as YSYEKL. This CDR3 comprises 14 residues. The ends lost 8 bases at V and 3 bases at J; junction bases unmatched: 7. The CDR3 region has the DNA TGCGCCAGCCGTCCTACTAGCGGAACAGATACGCAGTATTTT. Amino acids: CASRPTSGTDTQYF.

The table lists this clonotype with many counts. The chain is built from TRBV6-2 or TRBV6-3 and TRBJ2-4; a possible D gene is TRBD1 (7 bases). In germline, CDR1 is MNHEY, CDR2 SVGEGT. Deletions cut 6 bases from V and 3 bases from J, with 18 bases between. The CDR3 runs to 16 residues. CDR3 loop: CASRTTGAEGKNIQYF. DNA for the CDR3: TGTGCCAGCAGGACCACAGGGGCGGAGGGCAAAAACATTCAGTACTTC.

The rearrangement links TRBV28 to TRBJ2-3; D may be TRBD1 (5 bases). The V end was cut by 5 bases, the J end by 2 bases, with 14 bases between. Per germline, CDR1 MDHEN and CDR2 SYDVKM. The CDR3 loop spans 15 amino acids. The CDR3 protein is CASSSGGAFTDTQYF. The CDR3 DNA is TGTGCCAGCAGTAGTGGTGGGGCTTTCACAGATACGCAGTATTTT.

The chain recombines TRBV29-1 with TRBJ2-1; the match to TRBD2 covers 10 bases. Germline V lookup: CDR1 SQVTM, CDR2 ANQGSEA. The CDR3 covers 13 residues. V trimming: 6 bases; J trimming: 7 bases; junction bases outside the gene matches: 6. The CDR3 DNA is TGCAGCGTCGACCTAGCGGGAGTTAATGAGCAGTTCTTC. Residues: CSVDLAGVNEQFF.

The J gene is TRBJ2-3, the V gene TRBV12-3 or TRBV12-4, with TRBD2 identical over 7 bases. Trimming took 6 bases from V and 3 from J; bases not matched to a gene: 12. This CDR3 has 16 amino acids. CDR3 loop: CASRRLAHSGTDTQYF. In DNA form, the CDR3 reads TGTGCCAGCAGACGACTAGCCCATAGTGGTACAGATACGCAGTATTTT.

This chain uses TRBV29-1 with TRBJ2-7; no definite D call. The germline V gene has CDR1 SQVTM and CDR2 ANQGSEA. The V end was cut by 0 bases, the J end by 3 bases, with 6 bases between. There are 12 residues in the CDR3. This CDR3 reads CSVEDGFYEQYF. In nucleotides, the CDR3 is TGCAGCGTTGAAGATGGGTTCTACGAGCAGTACTTC.

V is TRBV4-1 and J is TRBJ2-7, with 7 bases fitting TRBD2. Germline assignment: CDR1 MGHRA and CDR2 YSYEKL. The V gene end was trimmed by 4 bases and the J gene end by 0 bases; junction bases not matched to a gene: 3. The CDR3 runs to 14 residues. CDR3 nucleotides: TGCGCCAGCAGCCTGACTAGCAGCTCCTACGAGCAGTACTTC. Protein product: CASSLTSSSYEQYF.

This clonotype was detected once. The chain joins TRBV27 to TRBJ2-3; TRBD1 or TRBD2 may be the D gene (5 bases each). Trimming took off 6 bases at V and 3 bases at J, with 22 bases between the two ends. Germline loops: CDR1 MNHEY, CDR2 SMNVEV (reference sequence). This CDR3 contains 17 residues. The CDR3 bases are TGTGCCAGCAGCTGGCAGTTCGGGACGAGTGTGACAGATACGCAGTATTTT. It encodes CASSWQFGTSVTDTQYF.

The V and J genes are TRBV20-1 and TRBJ2-2, with D perhaps given as TRBD1 or TRBD2 (5 bases each). The V end was cut by 5 bases, the J end by 6 bases, with 10 bases between. CDR1 is DFQATT, CDR2 SNEGSKA, per germline (reference sequence). The CDR3 is 12 residues long. CDR3 protein: CSAYQGAGELFF. The CDR3 coding sequence is TGCAGTGCTTACCAGGGAGCCGGGGAGCTGTTTTTT.

This clonotype was seen repeatedly, ten times or more. The chain recombines TRBV6-5 with TRBJ2-1; 9 bases match TRBD1. CDR3 length: 13 residues. V lost 5 bases and J lost 7; bases outside the gene matches: 3. CDR1 is MNHEY, CDR2 SVGAGI, per germline. The CDR3 spells CASSPGQGNEQFF. The CDR3 nucleotides read TGTGCCAGCAGTCCGGGACAGGGAAATGAGCAGTTCTTC.

At least ten counts were recorded for this clonotype. As DNA, the CDR3 is TGCGCCAGCCAGACTTCAGGGGACTACCTCAATGAGCAGTTCTTC. This sequence encodes CASQTSGDYLNEQFF. The genes are TRBV10-2 and TRBJ2-1; TRBD2 is a possible D gene (7 bases). Germline CDR1 and CDR2: WSHSY and SAAADI. Trimming took off 8 bases at V and 6 bases at J, with 20 bases between the two ends. This CDR3 has 15 amino acids.

The chain joins TRBV7-8 to TRBJ2-1; 10 bases agree with TRBD2. Germline CDR1 and CDR2: SGHVS and FQNEAQ. V trimming: 5 bases; J trimming: 1 base; junction bases outside the gene matches: 5. CDR3 length: 16 amino acids. CDR3 in DNA: TGTGCCAGCAGCGGGCCGGGACTAGCGTCCTACAATGAGCAGTTCTTC. Its translation: CASSGPGLASYNEQFF.

This clonotype appeared a few times. The rearrangement uses TRBV6-1 and TRBJ2-3; the match to TRBD2 covers 9 bases. J lost 3 bases, V lost 5 bases, and 9 bases had no gene match. Per germline, CDR1 MNHNS and CDR2 SASEGT. This CDR3 contains 16 residues. The CDR3 coding sequence is TGTGCCAGCAGTCCACGGGGAGCGGGAGGTACAGATACGCAGTATTTT. It specifies CASSPRGAGGTDTQYF.

This clonotype was recorded at least ten times. V and J are TRBV4-2 and TRBJ2-2; D is unclear. The V end was cut by 1 base, the J end by 3 bases, with 6 bases between. The CDR3 contains 14 residues. The V gene's germline CDR1 is LGHNA and CDR2 YNFKEQ. The CDR3 loop is CASSQGLDTGELFF. CDR3 in DNA: TGTGCCAGCAGCCAAGGCCTAGACACCGGGGAGCTGTTTTTT.

This clonotype was observed a few times. The rearrangement uses TRBV7-3 and TRBJ2-1, with 12 bases aligning to TRBD1. Germline values: CDR1 SGHTA, CDR2 FQGTGA. After removal of 5 bases from V and 7 bases from J, the junction contained 6 bases not matched to a gene. The CDR3 covers 15 residues. For the CDR3, the DNA is TGTGCCAGCAGCCAGGGACAGGGGGCACCGAATGAGCAGTTCTTC. As protein: CASSQGQGAPNEQFF. Full variable domain (outside the CDR3, taken from reference TRBV7-3 and TRBJ2-1): GAGVSQTPSNKVTEKGKYVELRCDPISGHTALYWYRQSLGQGPEFLIYFQGTGAADDSGLPNDRFFAVRPEGSVSTLKIQRTERGDSAVYLCASSQGQGAPNEQFFGPGTRLTVL.

The chain couples TRBV6-1 to TRBJ2-1; the match to TRBD2 covers 7 bases. The germline V gene has CDR1 MNHNS and CDR2 SASEGT. The CDR3 spans 16 residues. Trimming removed 3 bases from V and 8 bases from J; junction bases left unmatched: 13. The CDR3: CASSERRATGRHEQFF. DNA of the CDR3: TGTGCCAGCAGTGAGCGACGCGCGACCGGGAGGCATGAGCAGTTCTTC.

J is TRBJ2-3 and V is TRBV27; weak D call: TRBD1 (5 bases). V lost 5 bases to trimming and J lost 1 base, with 19 bases between them. Germline CDR1 is MNHEY and CDR2 is SMNVEV (reference sequence). This CDR3 has 17 residues. DNA of the CDR3: TGTGCCAGCAGTAGCCCCTCCGGTTGGGGCGGCACAGATACGCAGTATTTT. As protein: CASSSPSGWGGTDTQYF.

The rearrangement uses TRBV3-1 and TRBJ1-1, with 9 positions matching TRBD1. Germline lookup yields CDR1 LGHDT and CDR2 YNNKEL (reference sequence). Germline trimming cut 3 bases from V and 5 bases from J; bases unmatched to any gene: 7. CDR3 size: 15 residues. In DNA form, the CDR3 reads TGTGCCAGCAGCCAGGGCCGGGACAGGGATACTGAAGCTTTCTTT. Its translation is CASSQGRDRDTEAFF.

The table lists this clonotype with a few counts. The chain employs TRBV15 and TRBJ2-2; no clear D gene. Germline V lookup: CDR1 LNHNV, CDR2 YYDKDF (reference sequence). The V end lost 0 bases, the J end lost 4 bases, and 9 bases lay between the germline ends. The CDR3 covers 15 residues. CDR3 protein: CATSRDRRATGELFF. CDR3 DNA sequence: TGTGCCACCAGCAGAGATCGTCGGGCCACCGGGGAGCTGTTTTTT.

The chain uses TRBV15 and TRBJ2-1; TRBD2 aligns across 8 bases. The V gene's germline CDR1 is LNHNV and CDR2 YYDKDF (reference sequence). This CDR3 region has 16 residues. Trimming took 1 base from V and 4 from J; bases not matched to a gene: 6. The CDR3 DNA reads TGTGCCACCAGCAGAGTACGGGAGGGCCGATACAATGAGCAGTTCTTC. Its translation: CATSRVREGRYNEQFF. The full variable domain, in which reference TRBV15 and TRBJ2-1 provide the parts outside the CDR3, is DAMVIQNPRYQVTQFGKPVTLSCSQTLNHNVMYWYQQKSSQAPKLLFHYYDKDFNNEADTPDNFQSRRPNTSFCFLDIRSPGLGDTAMYLCATSRVREGRYNEQFFGPGTRLTVL.

The chain carries TRBV12-3 or TRBV12-4 and TRBJ1-4, with D perhaps TRBD1 (5 bases). CDR3 size: 14 residues. The V and J ends lost 6 bases and 8 bases respectively, with 16 bases between them. CDR3 DNA: TGTGCCAGCAGCCCGGGACTGGGGCGCGAAAAACTGTTTTTT. It yields the protein CASSPGLGREKLFF.

The chain has TRBV20-1 and TRBJ2-7, with D hard to call. The V gene's germline CDR1 is DFQATT and CDR2 SNEGSKA (reference sequence). Trimming removed 2 bases from V and 3 bases from J, with 5 bases in between. CDR3 length: 11 residues. The CDR3 DNA follows: TGCAGTGCTAGATCCGGCTACGAGCAGTACTTC. It is translated as CSARSGYEQYF.